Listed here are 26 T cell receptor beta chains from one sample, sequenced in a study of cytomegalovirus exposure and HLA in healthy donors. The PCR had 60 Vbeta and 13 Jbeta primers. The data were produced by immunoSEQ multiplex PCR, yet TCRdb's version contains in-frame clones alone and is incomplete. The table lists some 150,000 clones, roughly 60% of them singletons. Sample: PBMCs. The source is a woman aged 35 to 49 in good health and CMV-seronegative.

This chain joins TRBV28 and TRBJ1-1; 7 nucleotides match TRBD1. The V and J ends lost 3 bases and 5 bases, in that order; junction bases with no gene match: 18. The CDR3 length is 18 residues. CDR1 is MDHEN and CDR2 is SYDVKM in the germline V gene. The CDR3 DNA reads TGTGCCAGCAGTTTGGATCCACGACAGGGAGATCCCATTACTGAAGCTTTCTTT. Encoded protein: CASSLDPRQGDPITEAFF.

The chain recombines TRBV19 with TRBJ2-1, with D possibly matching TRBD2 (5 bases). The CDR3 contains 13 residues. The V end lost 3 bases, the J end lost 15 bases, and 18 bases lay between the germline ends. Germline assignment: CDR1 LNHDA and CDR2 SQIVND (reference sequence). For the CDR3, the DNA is TGTGCCAGTAGTATCCTTCTGACTGGACTGTTGTTCTTC. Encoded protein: CASSILLTGLLFF.

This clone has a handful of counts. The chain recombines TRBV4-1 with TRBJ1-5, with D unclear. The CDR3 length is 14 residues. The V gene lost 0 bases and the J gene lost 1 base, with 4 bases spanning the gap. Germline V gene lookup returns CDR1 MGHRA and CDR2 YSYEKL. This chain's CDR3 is CASSQEESNQPQHF. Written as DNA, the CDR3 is TGCGCCAGCAGCCAAGAAGAGAGCAATCAGCCCCAGCATTTT.

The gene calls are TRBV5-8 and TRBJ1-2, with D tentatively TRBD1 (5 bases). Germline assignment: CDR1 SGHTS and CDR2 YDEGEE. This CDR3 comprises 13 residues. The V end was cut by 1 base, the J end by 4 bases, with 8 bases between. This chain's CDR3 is CASSLTGLYGYTF. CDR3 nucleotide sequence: TGTGCCAGCAGCTTGACAGGCCTCTATGGCTACACCTTC.

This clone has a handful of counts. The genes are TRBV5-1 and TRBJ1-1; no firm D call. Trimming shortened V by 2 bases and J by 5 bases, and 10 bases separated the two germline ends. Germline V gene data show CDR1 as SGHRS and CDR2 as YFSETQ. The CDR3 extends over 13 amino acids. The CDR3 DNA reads TGCGCCAGCAGCTTACTGATCGGGACTGAAGCTTTCTTT. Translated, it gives CASSLLIGTEAFF.

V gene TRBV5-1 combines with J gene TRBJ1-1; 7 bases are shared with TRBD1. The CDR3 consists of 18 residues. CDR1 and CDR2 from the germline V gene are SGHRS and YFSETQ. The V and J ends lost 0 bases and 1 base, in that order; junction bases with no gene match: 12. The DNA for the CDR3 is TGCGCCAGCAGCTTGGCTCGGGACAGTTATCCTTGGAACACTGAAGCTTTCTTT. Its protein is CASSLARDSYPWNTEAFF.

For the CDR3, the DNA is TGTGCCAGCAGCTTAGACACCCCAGGGTATGGCTACACCTTC. Its protein product is CASSLDTPGYGYTF. The genes are TRBV5-4 and TRBJ1-2; a weak D match, TRBD1 (5 bases). This CDR3 has 14 residues. Germline V gene data show CDR1 as SGHNT and CDR2 as YYREEE (reference sequence). Trimming took 2 bases from V and 5 from J, leaving 13 bases between them.

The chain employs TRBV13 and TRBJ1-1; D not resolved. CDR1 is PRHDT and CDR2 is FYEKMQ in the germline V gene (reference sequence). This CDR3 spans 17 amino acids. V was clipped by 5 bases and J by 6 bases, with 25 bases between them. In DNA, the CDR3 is TGTGCCAGCAGCGCCGGGTCCTACCAGAGTGGAAGCGCTGAAGCTTTCTTT. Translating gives CASSAGSYQSGSAEAFF.

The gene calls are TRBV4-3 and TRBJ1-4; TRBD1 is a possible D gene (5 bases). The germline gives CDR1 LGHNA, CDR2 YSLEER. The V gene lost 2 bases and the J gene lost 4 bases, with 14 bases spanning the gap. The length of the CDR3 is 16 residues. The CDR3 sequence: CASSQNLPRGNEKLFF. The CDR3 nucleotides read TGCGCCAGCAGCCAAAACCTACCTAGGGGTAATGAAAAACTGTTTTTT.

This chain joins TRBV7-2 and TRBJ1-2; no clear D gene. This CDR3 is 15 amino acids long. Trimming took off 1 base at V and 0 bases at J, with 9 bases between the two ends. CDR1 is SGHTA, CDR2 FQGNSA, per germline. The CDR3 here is CASSLVSGANYGYTF. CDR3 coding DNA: TGTGCCAGCAGCTTAGTTAGCGGAGCTAACTATGGCTACACCTTC.

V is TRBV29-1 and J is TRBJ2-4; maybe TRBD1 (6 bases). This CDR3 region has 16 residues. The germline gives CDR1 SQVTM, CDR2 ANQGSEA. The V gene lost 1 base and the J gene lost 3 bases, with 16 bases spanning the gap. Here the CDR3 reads CSVEGARGYDKNIQYF. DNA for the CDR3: TGCAGCGTTGAAGGGGCCAGGGGCTACGACAAAAACATTCAGTACTTC.

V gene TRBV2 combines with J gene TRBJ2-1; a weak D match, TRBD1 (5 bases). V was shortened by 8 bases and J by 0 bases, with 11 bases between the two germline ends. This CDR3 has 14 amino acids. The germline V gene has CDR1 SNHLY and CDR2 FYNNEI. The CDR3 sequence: CASGAASSYNEQFF. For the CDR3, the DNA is TGTGCCAGCGGGGCTGCGAGCTCCTACAATGAGCAGTTCTTC.

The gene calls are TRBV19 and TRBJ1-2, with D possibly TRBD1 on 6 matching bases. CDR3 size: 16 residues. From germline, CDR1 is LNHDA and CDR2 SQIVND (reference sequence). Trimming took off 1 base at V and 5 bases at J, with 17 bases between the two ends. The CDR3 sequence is CASSIGNTGPHYGYTF. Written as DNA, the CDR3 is TGTGCCAGTAGTATAGGGAATACAGGGCCCCATTATGGCTACACCTTC.

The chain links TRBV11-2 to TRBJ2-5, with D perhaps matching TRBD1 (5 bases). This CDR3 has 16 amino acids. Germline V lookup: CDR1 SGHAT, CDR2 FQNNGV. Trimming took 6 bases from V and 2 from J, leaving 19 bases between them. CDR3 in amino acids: CASSPSWGWLQETQYF. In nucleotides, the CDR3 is TGTGCCAGCAGTCCCTCCTGGGGCTGGCTACAAGAGACCCAGTACTTC. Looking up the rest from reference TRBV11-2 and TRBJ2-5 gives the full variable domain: EAGVAQSPRYKIIEKRQSVAFWCNPISGHATLYWYQQILGQGPKLLIQFQNNGVVDDSQLPKDRFSAERLKGVDSTLKIQPAKLEDSAVYLCASSPSWGWLQETQYFGPGTRLLVL.

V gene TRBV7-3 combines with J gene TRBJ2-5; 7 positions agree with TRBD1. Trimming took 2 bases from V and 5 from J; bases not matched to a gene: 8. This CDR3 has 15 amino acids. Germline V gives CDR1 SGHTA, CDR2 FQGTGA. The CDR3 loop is CASSLSRDRAETQYF. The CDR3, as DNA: TGTGCCAGCAGCTTATCCCGAGACAGGGCTGAGACCCAGTACTTC. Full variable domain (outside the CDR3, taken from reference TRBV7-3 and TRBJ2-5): GAGVSQTPSNKVTEKGKYVELRCDPISGHTALYWYRQSLGQGPEFLIYFQGTGAADDSGLPNDRFFAVRPEGSVSTLKIQRTERGDSAVYLCASSLSRDRAETQYFGPGTRLLVL.

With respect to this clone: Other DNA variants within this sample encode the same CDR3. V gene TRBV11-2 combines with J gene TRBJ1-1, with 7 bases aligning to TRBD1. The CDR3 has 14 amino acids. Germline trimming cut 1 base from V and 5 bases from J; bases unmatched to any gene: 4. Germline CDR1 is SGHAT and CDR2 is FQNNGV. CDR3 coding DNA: TGTGCCAGCAGCTTAGCAGGGGGTAGGACTGAAGCTTTCTTT. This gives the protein CASSLAGGRTEAFF. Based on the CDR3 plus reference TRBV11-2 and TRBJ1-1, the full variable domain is EAGVAQSPRYKIIEKRQSVAFWCNPISGHATLYWYQQILGQGPKLLIQFQNNGVVDDSQLPKDRFSAERLKGVDSTLKIQPAKLEDSAVYLCASSLAGGRTEAFFGQGTRLTVV.

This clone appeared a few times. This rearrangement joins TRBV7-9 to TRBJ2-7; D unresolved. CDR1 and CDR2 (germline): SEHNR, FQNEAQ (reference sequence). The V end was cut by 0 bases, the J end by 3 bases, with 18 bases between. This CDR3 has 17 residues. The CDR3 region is CASSLASGLELLYEQYF. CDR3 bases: TGTGCCAGCAGCTTAGCGTCCGGCCTAGAGCTACTCTACGAGCAGTACTTC.

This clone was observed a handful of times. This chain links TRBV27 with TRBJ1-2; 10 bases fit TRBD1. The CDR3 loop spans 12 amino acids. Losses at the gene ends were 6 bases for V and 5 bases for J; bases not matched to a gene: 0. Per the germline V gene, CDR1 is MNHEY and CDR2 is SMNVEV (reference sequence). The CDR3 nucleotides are TGTGCCAGCAGGGGACAGGGGTATGGCTACACCTTC. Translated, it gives CASRGQGYGYTF.

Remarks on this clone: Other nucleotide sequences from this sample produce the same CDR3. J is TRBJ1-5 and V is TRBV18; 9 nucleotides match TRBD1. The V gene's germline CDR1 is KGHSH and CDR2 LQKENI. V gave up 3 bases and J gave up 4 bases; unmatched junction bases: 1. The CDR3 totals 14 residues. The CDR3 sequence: CASSPGTGNQPQHF. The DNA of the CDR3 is TGTGCCAGCTCACCTGGGACAGGGAATCAGCCCCAGCATTTT.

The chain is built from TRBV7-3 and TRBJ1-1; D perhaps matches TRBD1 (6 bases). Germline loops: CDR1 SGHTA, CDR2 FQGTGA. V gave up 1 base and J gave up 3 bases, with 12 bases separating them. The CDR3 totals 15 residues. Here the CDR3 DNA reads TGTGCCAGCAGCTTAAACTGGAACAGGGACACTGAAGCTTTCTTT. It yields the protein CASSLNWNRDTEAFF.

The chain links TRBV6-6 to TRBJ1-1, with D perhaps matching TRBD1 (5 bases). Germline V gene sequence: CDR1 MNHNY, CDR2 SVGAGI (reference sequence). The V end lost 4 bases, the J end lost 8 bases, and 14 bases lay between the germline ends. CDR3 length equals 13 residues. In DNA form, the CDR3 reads TGTGCCAGCAGTTCTCGACAGAATTCCGAAGCTTTCTTT. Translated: CASSSRQNSEAFF.

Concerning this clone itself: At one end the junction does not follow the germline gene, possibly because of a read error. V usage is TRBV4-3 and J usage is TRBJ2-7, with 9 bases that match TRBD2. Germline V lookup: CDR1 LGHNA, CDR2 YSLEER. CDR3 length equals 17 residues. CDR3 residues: CASSQDPGLASSYGQYF. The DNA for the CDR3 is TGCGCCAGCAGCCAAGACCCCGGACTAGCGAGCTCCTACGGGCAGTACTTC.

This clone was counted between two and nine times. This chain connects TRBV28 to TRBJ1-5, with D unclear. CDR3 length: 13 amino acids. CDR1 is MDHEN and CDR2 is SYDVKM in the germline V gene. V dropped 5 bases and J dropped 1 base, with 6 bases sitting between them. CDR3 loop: CASSPTSNQPQHF. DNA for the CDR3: TGTGCCAGCAGTCCGACAAGCAATCAGCCCCAGCATTTT. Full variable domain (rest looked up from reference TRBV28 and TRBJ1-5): DVKVTQSSRYLVKRTGEKVFLECVQDMDHENMFWYRQDPGLGLRLIYFSYDVKMKEKGDIPEGYSVSREKKERFSLILESASTNQTSMYLCASSPTSNQPQHFGDGTRLSIL.

The CDR3 region has the DNA TGTGCCAGCAGTGGGACTACTGGGGATACGCAGTATTTT. Its protein is CASSGTTGDTQYF. The rearrangement joins TRBV6-1 to TRBJ2-3; D is possibly TRBD2 (6 bases). Germline loops: CDR1 MNHNS, CDR2 SASEGT. The CDR3 is 13 amino acids. The ends were cut back, 4 bases at V and 6 bases at J, with 11 bases in the middle.

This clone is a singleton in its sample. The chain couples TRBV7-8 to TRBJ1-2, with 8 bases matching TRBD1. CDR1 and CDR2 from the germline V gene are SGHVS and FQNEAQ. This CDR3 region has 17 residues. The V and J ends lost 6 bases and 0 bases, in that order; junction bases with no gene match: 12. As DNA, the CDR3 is TGTGCCAGCAGGCAAAGCCGACAGGGGAGACCTAACTATGGCTACACCTTC. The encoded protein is CASRQSRQGRPNYGYTF.

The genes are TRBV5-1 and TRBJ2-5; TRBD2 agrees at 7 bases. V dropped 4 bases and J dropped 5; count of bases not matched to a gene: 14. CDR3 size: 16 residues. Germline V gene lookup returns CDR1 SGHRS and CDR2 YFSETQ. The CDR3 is CASSPSPRAGLETQYF. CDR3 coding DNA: TGCGCCAGCAGCCCGTCTCCCCGAGCGGGGCTGGAGACCCAGTACTTC.